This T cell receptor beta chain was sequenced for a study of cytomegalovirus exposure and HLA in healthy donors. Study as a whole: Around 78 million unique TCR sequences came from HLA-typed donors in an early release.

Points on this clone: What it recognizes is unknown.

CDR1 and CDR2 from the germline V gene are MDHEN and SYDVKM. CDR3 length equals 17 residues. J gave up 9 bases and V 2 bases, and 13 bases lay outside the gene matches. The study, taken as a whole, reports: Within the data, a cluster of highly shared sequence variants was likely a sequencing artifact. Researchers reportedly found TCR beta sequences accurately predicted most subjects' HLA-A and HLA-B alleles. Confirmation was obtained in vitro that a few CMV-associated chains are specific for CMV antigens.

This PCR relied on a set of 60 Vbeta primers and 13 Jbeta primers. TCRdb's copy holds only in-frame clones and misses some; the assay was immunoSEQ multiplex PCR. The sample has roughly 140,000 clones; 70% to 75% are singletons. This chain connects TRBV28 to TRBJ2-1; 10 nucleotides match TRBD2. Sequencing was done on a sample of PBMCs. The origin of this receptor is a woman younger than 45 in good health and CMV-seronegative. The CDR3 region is CASSLPSLAGRPSEQFF. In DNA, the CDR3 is TGTGCCAGCAGTTTACCCTCACTAGCGGGAAGGCCAAGTGAGCAGTTCTTC.